This T cell receptor beta chain appears in the sequencing data of a study of blood T cell repertoires in COVID-19. Study overall: COVID-19 samples collected from the United States, Italy and Spain covered acute and convalescent phases. From T cells, B-cell-depleted T cells, or PBMCs came the material, which was cDNA or gDNA.

Some clones are missing from TCRdb's copy, which holds only in-frame ones; the method was immunoSEQ multiplex PCR. The sample has 210,000 or so clones, around 80% seen once; the top ten hold 3.5% to 5.5%. The CDR3 runs to 14 residues. J was trimmed by 5 bases and V by 5 bases; bases with no gene match: 3. Germline V gives CDR1 MNHEY, CDR2 SVGAGI. The chain recombines TRBV6-5 with TRBJ2-5; 12 bases agree with TRBD2. The receptor's source is a man aged 30 to 45 with acute COVID-19. The sample comprised PBMCs or T cells enriched from blood (not recorded which). CDR3 in amino acids: CASSTGTSGETQYF. Written as DNA, the CDR3 is TGTGCCAGCAGTACCGGGACTAGCGGGGAGACCCAGTACTTC.